This is a list of T cell receptor beta chains from one sample in a study of blood T cell repertoires in COVID-19. Clones were read by immunoSEQ multiplex PCR, and TCRdb kept only the in-frame ones, dropping some. The repertoire has about 320,000 clones, roughly 87% of them found once; the top ten carry about 8.9%. Sequenced material: PBMCs or T cells enriched from blood (not recorded which). The receptors derive from a woman younger than 35 who had recovered from COVID-19. Each CDR3 is given with its conserved first and last residue. A D gene is named only where the DNA matches it firmly. Clone size is stated in some rows and not others, as once, few, many or a class when expanded.

v_gene	abundance	j_gene	d_gene	CDR3aa	CDR3nt
TRBV7-2	NA	TRBJ2-5	TRBD2	CASSLVAGGGEETQYF	TGTGCCAGCAGCTTAGTGGCGGGAGGAGGGGAAGAGACCCAGTACTTC
TRBV7-2	NA	TRBJ2-7	NA	CASSLVGGTYEQYF	TGTGCCAGCAGCTTAGTCGGAGGGACCTACGAGCAGTACTTC
TRBV27	NA	TRBJ1-2	NA	CASSLSKQDYYGYTF	TGTGCCAGCAGTTTATCGAAACAGGATTACTATGGCTACACCTTC
TRBV11-2	NA	TRBJ1-1	NA	CASSLVEETEAFF	TGTGCCAGCAGCTTAGTCGAGGAAACTGAAGCTTTCTTT
TRBV4-3	NA	TRBJ1-3	NA	CASSQEGQGLNTIYF	TGCGCCAGCAGCCAAGAGGGGCAGGGGCTAAACACCATATATTTT
TRBV28	NA	TRBJ2-7	NA	CASSLEFLEQYF	TGTGCCAGCAGTTTAGAGTTCCTCGAGCAGTACTTC
TRBV30	NA	TRBJ2-7	TRBD1	CAWNRVPGGSYEQYF	TGTGCCTGGAACCGGGTCCCAGGGGGCTCCTACGAGCAGTACTTC
TRBV28	NA	TRBJ1-6	NA	CASSPVGWQLSNNSPLHF	TGTGCCAGCAGCCCCGTTGGTTGGCAGTTAAGTAATAATTCACCCCTCCACTTT
TRBV7-5	NA	TRBJ1-1	NA	CARSLVLGRAVIPEAFF	TGTGCCAGAAGCTTAGTATTGGGCAGGGCGGTGATACCTGAAGCTTTCTTT
TRBV9	NA	TRBJ1-1	NA	CASSPRGNMNTEAFF	TGTGCCAGCAGCCCCAGAGGGAACATGAACACTGAAGCTTTCTTT
TRBV20-1	NA	TRBJ1-2	NA	CRMLKGMDGTF	TGCAGGATGCTTAAGGGGATGGATGGTACCTTC
TRBV4-3	NA	TRBJ1-3	NA	CASSQELGSRGNTIYF	TGCGCCAGCAGCCAAGAATTGGGCAGCAGAGGAAACACCATATATTTT
TRBV15	NA	TRBJ1-4	NA	CATSGGTSNEKLFF	TGTGCCACCAGTGGGGGCACCTCTAATGAAAAACTGTTTTTT
TRBV5-4	NA	TRBJ2-7	TRBD2	CASSQGLAGYSEQYF	TGTGCCAGCAGCCAAGGCCTAGCGGGATACTCCGAGCAGTACTTC
TRBV10-3	few	TRBJ1-2	TRBD1	CAIRGTGEGYTF	TGTGCCATCAGGGGGACAGGGGAAGGCTACACCTTC
TRBV18	NA	TRBJ2-7	TRBD1	CASSASGQGAGEQYF	TGTGCCAGCTCTGCATCGGGACAGGGAGCGGGTGAGCAGTACTTC
TRBV9	few	TRBJ1-3	TRBD1	CASSVGGQAGNTIYF	TGTGCCAGCAGCGTAGGAGGACAGGCTGGAAACACCATATATTTT
TRBV12-3/TRBV12-4	NA	TRBJ2-4	TRBD1	CASSWDRGDIQYF	TGTGCCAGCAGTTGGGACAGGGGTGACATTCAGTACTTC
TRBV2	NA	TRBJ2-1	NA	CASSARRESNEQFF	TGTGCCAGCAGTGCTCGCCGGGAGAGCAATGAGCAGTTCTTC
TRBV7-8	NA	TRBJ1-5	NA	CASGQTYSNQPQHF	TGTGCCAGCGGACAGACTTATAGCAATCAGCCCCAGCATTTT
TRBV6-6	NA	TRBJ2-2	NA	CASKQGNTGELFF	TGTGCCAGCAAACAGGGAAACACCGGGGAGCTGTTTTTT
TRBV12-3/TRBV12-4	NA	TRBJ2-1	NA	CASRGSSYNEQFF	TGTGCCAGCAGGGGGAGCTCCTACAATGAGCAGTTCTTC
TRBV5-4	NA	TRBJ2-5	TRBD2	CASSLVLAVGQETQYF	TGTGCCAGCAGCTTGGTGCTAGCGGTGGGCCAAGAGACCCAGTACTTC
TRBV27	NA	TRBJ2-1	NA	CASSLMSVSYNEQFF	TGTGCCAGCAGTTTAATGTCAGTCTCCTACAATGAGCAGTTCTTC
TRBV12-3/TRBV12-4	NA	TRBJ2-7	NA	CASSLQGPDEQYF	TGTGCCAGCAGTTTACAGGGGCCCGACGAGCAGTACTTC
TRBV6-5	NA	TRBJ1-5	NA	CASRRTPNQPQHF	TGTGCCAGCAGACGTACTCCGAATCAGCCCCAGCATTTT
TRBV6-5	NA	TRBJ2-1	TRBD2	CASSRGGRGHNEQFF	TGTGCCAGCAGTAGGGGCGGGAGGGGGCACAATGAGCAGTTCTTC
TRBV7-8	NA	TRBJ1-1	NA	CASSSFHRENTEAFF	TGTGCCAGCAGCTCCTTTCACAGGGAAAACACTGAAGCTTTCTTT
TRBV7-2	NA	TRBJ2-7	NA	CASSLTGHTYEQYF	TGTGCCAGCAGCTTAACGGGACATACCTACGAGCAGTACTTC
TRBV30	NA	TRBJ1-1	TRBD1	CAWNLGQEEAFF	TGTGCCTGGAATCTCGGACAGGAGGAAGCTTTCTTT
TRBV10-3	NA	TRBJ1-2	NA	CAIGRHSNYGYTF	TGTGCCATCGGGAGACATTCTAACTATGGCTACACCTTC
TRBV18	NA	TRBJ2-5	TRBD1	CASSPTGAKETQYF	TGTGCCAGCTCACCCACAGGGGCGAAAGAGACCCAGTACTTC
TRBV27	once	TRBJ1-5	TRBD1	CASSLTDREDSNQPQHF	TGTGCCAGCAGTTTGACCGACAGGGAGGATAGCAATCAGCCCCAGCATTTT
TRBV5-4	once	TRBJ2-5	NA	CASSSTNGGLETQYF	TGTGCCAGCAGCTCGACTAATGGGGGACTCGAGACCCAGTACTTC
TRBV6-2/TRBV6-3	NA	TRBJ1-4	NA	CASSPNTGWREKLFF	TGTGCCAGCAGCCCAAACACAGGGTGGCGCGAAAAACTGTTTTTT
TRBV5-6	few	TRBJ2-5	TRBD1	CASSLVGTVQETQYF	TGTGCCAGCAGCTTGGTAGGGACAGTACAAGAGACCCAGTACTTC
TRBV20-1	NA	TRBJ1-5	NA	CSASSSYGRGFRQPQHF	TGCAGTGCTAGTTCCTCGTACGGCAGGGGATTTCGTCAGCCCCAGCATTTT
TRBV27	NA	TRBJ2-7	NA	CASSSSPTGQYEQYF	NA
TRBV2	NA	TRBJ2-1	TRBD2	CASVSRSGPNNEQFF	TGTGCCAGCGTATCTCGTAGCGGGCCCAACAATGAGCAGTTCTTC
TRBV3-1/TRBV3-2	NA	TRBJ2-7	NA	CASSFHPRSEQYF	TGTGCCAGCAGCTTCCACCCCAGGTCCGAGCAGTACTTC
TRBV28	NA	TRBJ1-5	NA	CASSLIFGGDSNQPQHF	TGTGCCAGCAGTTTAATTTTCGGGGGGGATAGCAATCAGCCCCAGCATTTT
TRBV18	NA	TRBJ2-2	TRBD2	CASSPPSGGDAGELFF	TGTGCCAGCTCACCACCCTCGGGAGGAGACGCCGGGGAGCTGTTTTTT
TRBV6-4	few	TRBJ2-3	TRBD2	CASSDSSGGTDTQYF	TGTGCCAGCAGTGACTCTAGCGGGGGCACAGATACGCAGTATTTT
TRBV18	NA	TRBJ1-5	NA	CASSPRLDSGNQPQHF	TGTGCCAGCTCACCACGGCTTGACAGCGGCAATCAGCCCCAGCATTTT
TRBV19	NA	TRBJ1-4	NA	CASSMGTNEKLFF	TGTGCCAGTAGTATGGGCACTAATGAAAAACTGTTTTTT
TRBV4-3	NA	TRBJ2-3	TRBD2	CASSPTSGGPDTQYF	TGCGCCAGCAGCCCGACTAGCGGGGGGCCCGATACGCAGTATTTT